Only a few counts were recorded for the clone carrying this T cell receptor beta chain. Its target is not known. Expressed TCRB transcripts were sequenced, since all the RNA that had been isolated was reverse transcribed. Using immunoSEQ multiplex PCR, the repertoire was profiled, and TCRdb retains in-frame clones only, with some absent. The sample has 620,000 or so clones; about a sixth are singletons. Trimming took off 6 bases at V and 6 bases at J, with 12 bases between the two ends. The CDR3 is 12 residues long. The germline V gene has CDR1 SGHVS and CDR2 FQNEAQ. The sample belongs to a study of beta chain features in type 1 diabetes. Study outcomes and limitations: Patients with type 1 diabetes carried fewer insertions and had more deletions at their VDJ junctions. The similarity of naive, central memory and Treg TCRB repertoires appeared greater among patients than among healthy donors.

Purities over 98% were achieved in all sorted populations. This receptor was obtained from a man aged 18 to 29 in good health. The chain employs TRBV7-8 and TRBJ2-7; no reliable D call. The source material was naive CD4+ T cells from blood. CDR3 sequence (DNA): TGTGCCAGCAGTCTCGGGTCTAGCGAGCAGTACTTC. Translating it yields CASSLGSSEQYF.